This is a list of T cell receptor beta chains from one sample in a study of monozygotic twins with inflammatory bowel disease. No DNA is given; TCRdb re-called the 5' RACE reads and lists each CDR3 protein once. The sample holds approximately 110,000 distinct CDR3 sequences. The sequenced material came from blood. The receptors stem from a human donor with ulcerative colitis or Crohn's disease, or a healthy co-twin of an affected twin (not recorded which). Each CDR3 is given with its conserved first and last residue.

TRBV19,TRBJ1-4,CASTPSGSPNEKLFF
TRBV6-1,TRBJ1-1,CASSVVDRTEAFF
TRBV6-5,TRBJ2-1,CASSYLAGAYNEQFF
TRBV7-2,TRBJ2-3,CASTPTRVGRTDTQYF
TRBV11-1,TRBJ1-6,CASSLARSRSLQGPLHF
TRBV2,TRBJ2-7,CASRPSSGNYEQYF
TRBV4-3,TRBJ1-2,CASSQYSSNYGYTF
TRBV5-1,TRBJ1-5,CASSLAPGYSNQPQHF
TRBV7-7,TRBJ2-2,CATVAGPTNTGELFF
TRBV9,TRBJ2-1,CASSISTSERQFF
TRBV29-1,TRBJ2-7,CSGRDGATYEQYF
TRBV3-1,TRBJ2-3,CASSQDTRKRGPDTQYF
TRBV6-5,TRBJ2-1,CASSYSDGRDEQFF
TRBV27,TRBJ1-6,CASSLSGLNSPLHF
TRBV7-9,TRBJ2-5,CASSRGAAQETQYF
TRBV5-1,TRBJ2-7,CASSLAGSEQYF
TRBV7-2,TRBJ1-4,CASSSRRTNNEKLFF
TRBV5-4,TRBJ2-2,CASSLEAGAGELFF
TRBV7-2,TRBJ2-5,CASSLGRVGGTQYF
TRBV5-1,TRBJ2-1,CASSALAADSNEQFF
TRBV5-5,TRBJ1-1,CASSFEGAWTEAFF
TRBV5-6,TRBJ2-1,CASSLEGIQYNEQFF
TRBV5-6,TRBJ2-5,CASSGRDQETQYF
TRBV5-1,TRBJ2-7,CASSDAVSYEQYF
TRBV28,TRBJ2-7,CASSLYRGPRISYEQYF
TRBV28,TRBJ1-2,CASSTPGQGSYGYTF
TRBV12-3/TRBV12-4,TRBJ2-7,CASSLAPDSPSEQYF
TRBV6-1,TRBJ1-5,CASDRLGLGNQPQHF
TRBV28,TRBJ2-3,CASRSGTIPSTDTQYF
TRBV9,TRBJ2-7,CASSILAGDSYEQYF
TRBV20-1,TRBJ2-3,CSASPLAGGRGDTQYF
TRBV9,TRBJ2-5,CASSIGGDRETQYF
TRBV5-5,TRBJ1-4,CASSGGTGATNEKLFF
TRBV21-1,TRBJ1-2,CASSKDAGTVYGYTF
TRBV9,TRBJ2-1,CASSTSGDRGTYNVQFF
TRBV19,TRBJ2-1,CASRVTGYNEQFF
TRBV5-6,TRBJ2-6,CASSGPKGGSSGANVLTF
TRBV18,TRBJ1-4,CASPPRTGDGEKLFF
TRBV27,TRBJ1-1,CASSLSYGAEAFF
TRBV7-2,TRBJ2-1,CASSLQGSIMNEQFF
TRBV5-1,TRBJ2-5,CASSLAMASGEETQYF
TRBV13,TRBJ2-1,CASSLLGDHEQFF
TRBV5-1,TRBJ2-7,CASSESPGQGYEQYF
TRBV5-1,TRBJ2-2,CASSSLAVNTGELFF
TRBV6-5,TRBJ1-2,CASSYNRDNYGYTF
TRBV19,TRBJ2-1,CASSILGGAGYNEQFF
TRBV12-3/TRBV12-4,TRBJ2-1,CASSLVAYNEQFF
TRBV30,TRBJ1-2,CAWSVGYGYTF
TRBV4-3,TRBJ2-7,CASSQEVGLSEQYF
TRBV7-2,TRBJ2-7,CASSLGVAYEQYF